The text below deals with one TCR beta chain. What it binds is unknown. Expansion with viral peptide pools was applied to antigen-specific CD4+ T cells by the ViraFEST assay prior to sequencing. Cultured cells yielded isolated CD4+ T cells after around 10 days. Recipients of the vaccine had no prior SARS-CoV-2 infection and negative nucleocapsid antibodies. Some 2 million PBMC per well received 7.5 to 10 IU/ml IL-2 and 9.5 to 10 ug/ml peptides in culture. From germline, CDR1 is SGHRS and CDR2 YFSETQ. The V and J ends lost 2 bases and 2 bases respectively, with 11 bases between them. The CDR3 contains 14 residues. The sample is drawn from a study of vaccination effects on CD4 cells after COVID-19. General study results and limits: Late after vaccination, infection- and vaccine-induced clones showed marked clonal contraction.

The repertoire was sequenced with immunoSEQ multiplex PCR; TCRdb's copy has only in-frame clones and lacks some. The sample yields some 68,000 clones, 70% to 85% seen once. V is TRBV5-1 and J is TRBJ2-7; possibly TRBD1 for D (5 bases). The material was CD4+ T cells from PBMCs cultured with HCoV-OC43 spike peptides, obtained before COVID-19 vaccination. Subset here: HCoV-OC43 spike overlapping peptide pool stimulation. The receptor was derived from a human donor who received a COVID-19 vaccine. CDR3 in amino acids: CASSFDSLTYEQYV. DNA for the CDR3: TGCGCCAGCAGCTTTGACAGCCTAACCTACGAGCAGTACGTC.